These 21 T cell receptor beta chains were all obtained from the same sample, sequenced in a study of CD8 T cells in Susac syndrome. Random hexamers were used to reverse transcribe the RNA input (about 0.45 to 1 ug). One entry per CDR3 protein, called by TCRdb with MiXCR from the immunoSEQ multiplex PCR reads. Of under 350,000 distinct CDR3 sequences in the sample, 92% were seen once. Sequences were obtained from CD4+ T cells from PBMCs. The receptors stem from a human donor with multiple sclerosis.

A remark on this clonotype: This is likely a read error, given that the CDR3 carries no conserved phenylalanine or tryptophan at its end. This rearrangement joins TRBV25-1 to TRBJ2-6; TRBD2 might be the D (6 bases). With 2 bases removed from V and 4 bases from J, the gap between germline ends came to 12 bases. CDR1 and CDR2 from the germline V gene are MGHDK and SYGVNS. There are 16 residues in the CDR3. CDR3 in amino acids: CASSEPGGGGANVLTL. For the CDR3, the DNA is TGTGCCAGCAGTGAACCAGGTGGAGGGGGGGCCAACGTCCTGACTCTC.

This chain's CDR3 is CASSVDQFEGRTQYF. DNA of the CDR3: TGTGCCAGCAGCGTAGACCAATTCGAGGGGCGCACGCAGTATTTT. This sequence joins TRBV9 and TRBJ2-3, with D tentatively TRBD1 or TRBD2 (5 bases each). The CDR3 totals 15 residues. Germline CDR1 is SGDLS and CDR2 is YYNGEE. V was trimmed by 0 bases and J by 9 bases, leaving 17 bases between them.

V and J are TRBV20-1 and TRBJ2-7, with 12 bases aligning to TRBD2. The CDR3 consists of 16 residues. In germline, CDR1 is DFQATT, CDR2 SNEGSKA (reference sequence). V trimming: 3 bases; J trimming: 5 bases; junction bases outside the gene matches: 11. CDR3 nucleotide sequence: TGCAGTGCTAGCTTAGCTCGGACTAGCGGGGATAACGAGCAGTACTTC. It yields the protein CSASLARTSGDNEQYF.

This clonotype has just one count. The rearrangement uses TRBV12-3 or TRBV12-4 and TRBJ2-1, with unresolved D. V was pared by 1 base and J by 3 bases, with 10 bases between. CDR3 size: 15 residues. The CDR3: CASSLGRFDYNEQFF. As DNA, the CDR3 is TGTGCCAGCAGTTTAGGAAGGTTTGACTACAATGAGCAGTTCTTC.

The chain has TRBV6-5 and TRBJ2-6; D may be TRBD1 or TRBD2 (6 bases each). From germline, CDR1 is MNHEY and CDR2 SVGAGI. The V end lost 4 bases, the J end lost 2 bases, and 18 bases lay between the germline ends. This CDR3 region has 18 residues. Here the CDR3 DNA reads TGTGCCAGCAGTTCGGGGGCCGGGACGAGGACTGGGGCCAACGTCCTGACTTTC. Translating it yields CASSSGAGTRTGANVLTF.

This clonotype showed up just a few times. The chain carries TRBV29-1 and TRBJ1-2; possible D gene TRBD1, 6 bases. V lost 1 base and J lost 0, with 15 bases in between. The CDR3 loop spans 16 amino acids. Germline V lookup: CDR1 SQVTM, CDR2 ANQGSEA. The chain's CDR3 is CSVEGGGGIANYGYTF. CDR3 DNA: TGCAGCGTTGAAGGCGGAGGGGGAATCGCTAACTATGGCTACACCTTC. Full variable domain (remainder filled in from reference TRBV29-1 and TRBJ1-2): SAVISQKPSRDICQRGTSLTIQCQVDSQVTMMFWYRQQPGQSLTLIATANQGSEATYESGFVIDKFPISRPNLTFSTLTVSNMSPEDSSIYLCSVEGGGGIANYGYTFGSGTRLTVV.

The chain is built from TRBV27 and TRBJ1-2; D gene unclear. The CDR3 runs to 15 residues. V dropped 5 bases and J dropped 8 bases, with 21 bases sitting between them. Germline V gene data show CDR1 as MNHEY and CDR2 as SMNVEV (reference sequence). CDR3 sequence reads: CASSPQASRLWGYTF. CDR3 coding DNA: TGTGCCAGCAGTCCCCAGGCGAGCCGGCTGTGGGGCTACACCTTC.

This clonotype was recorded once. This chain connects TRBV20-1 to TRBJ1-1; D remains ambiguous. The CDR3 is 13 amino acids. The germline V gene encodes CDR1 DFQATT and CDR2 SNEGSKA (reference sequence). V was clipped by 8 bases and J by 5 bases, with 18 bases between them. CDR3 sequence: CSTALRGETEAFF. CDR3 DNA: TGCAGTACGGCCCTTCGTGGGGAAACTGAAGCTTTCTTT.

As DNA, the CDR3 is TGCGCCAGCAGCCGTGTAGCGGGAATACAAGAGACCCAGTACTTC. It codes for CASSRVAGIQETQYF. The rearrangement joins TRBV5-1 to TRBJ2-5; 8 positions match TRBD2. CDR1 and CDR2 from the germline V gene are SGHRS and YFSETQ. The CDR3 totals 15 residues. V lost 4 bases and J lost 2; bases outside the gene matches: 7. Combining the CDR3 with reference TRBV5-1 and TRBJ2-5 gives the whole variable domain KAGVTQTPRYLIKTRGQQVTLSCSPISGHRSVSWYQQTPGQGLQFLFEYFSETQRNKGNFPGRFSGRQFSNSRSEMNVSTLELGDSALYLCASSRVAGIQETQYFGPGTRLLVL.

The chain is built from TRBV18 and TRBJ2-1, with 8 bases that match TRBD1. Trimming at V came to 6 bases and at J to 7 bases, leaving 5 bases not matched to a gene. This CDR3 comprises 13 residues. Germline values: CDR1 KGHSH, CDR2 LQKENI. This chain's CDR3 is CASSRTGGNEQFF. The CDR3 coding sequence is TGTGCCAGCTCCCGAACAGGGGGGAATGAGCAGTTCTTC.

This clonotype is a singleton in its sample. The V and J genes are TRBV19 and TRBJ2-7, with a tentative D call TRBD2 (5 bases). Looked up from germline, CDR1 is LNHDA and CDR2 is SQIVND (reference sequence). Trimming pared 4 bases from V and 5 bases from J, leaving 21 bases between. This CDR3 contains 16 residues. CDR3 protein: CASSTTLGRSYHEQYF. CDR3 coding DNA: TGTGCCAGTAGTACGACCTTGGGGAGATCTTACCACGAGCAGTACTTC.

CDR3 protein: CATSDQGETQYF. The CDR3 nucleotides are TGTGCCACCAGTGATCAGGGGGAGACCCAGTACTTC. V usage is TRBV24-1 and J usage is TRBJ2-5; D perhaps matches TRBD1 (6 bases). V lost 3 bases and J 5 bases, leaving 6 bases between the germline ends. Germline assignment: CDR1 KGHDR and CDR2 SFDVKD. CDR3 length: 12 residues.

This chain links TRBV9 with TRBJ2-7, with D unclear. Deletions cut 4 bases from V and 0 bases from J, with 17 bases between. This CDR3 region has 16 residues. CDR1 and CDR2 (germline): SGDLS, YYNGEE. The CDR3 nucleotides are TGTGCCAGCAGCCCTTCGATTGGAAAGAGCTCCTACGAGCAGTACTTC. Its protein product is CASSPSIGKSSYEQYF. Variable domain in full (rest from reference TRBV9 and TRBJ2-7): DSGVTQTPKHLITATGQRVTLRCSPRSGDLSVYWYQQSLDQGLQFLIQYYNGEERAKGNILERFSAQQFPDLHSELNLSSLELGDSALYFCASSPSIGKSSYEQYFGPGTRLTVT.

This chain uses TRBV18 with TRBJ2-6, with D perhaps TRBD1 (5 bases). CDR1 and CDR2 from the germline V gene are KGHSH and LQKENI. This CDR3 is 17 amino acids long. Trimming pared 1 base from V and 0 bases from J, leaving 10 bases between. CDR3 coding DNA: TGTGCCAGCTCACCACGGGCAGGGAACTCTGGGGCCAACGTCCTGACTTTC. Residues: CASSPRAGNSGANVLTF.

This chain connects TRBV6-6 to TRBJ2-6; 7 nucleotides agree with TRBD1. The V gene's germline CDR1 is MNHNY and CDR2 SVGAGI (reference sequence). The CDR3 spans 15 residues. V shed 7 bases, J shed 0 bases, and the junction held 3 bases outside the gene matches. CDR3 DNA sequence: TGTGCCAGCAACAGGGGAGACTCTGGGGCCAACGTCCTGACTTTC. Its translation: CASNRGDSGANVLTF.

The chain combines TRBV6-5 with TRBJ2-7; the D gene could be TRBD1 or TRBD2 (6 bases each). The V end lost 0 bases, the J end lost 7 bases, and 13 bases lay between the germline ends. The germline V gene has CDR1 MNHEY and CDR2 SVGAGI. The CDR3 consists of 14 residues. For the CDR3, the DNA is TGTGCCAGCAGTTACTCTGATACAGGGAGGGAGCAGTACTTC. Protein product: CASSYSDTGREQYF.

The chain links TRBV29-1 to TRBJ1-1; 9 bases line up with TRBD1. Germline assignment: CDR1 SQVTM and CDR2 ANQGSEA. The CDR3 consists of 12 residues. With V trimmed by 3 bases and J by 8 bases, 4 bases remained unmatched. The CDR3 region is CSVDGTGPEAFF. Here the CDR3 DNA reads TGCAGCGTTGATGGGACAGGGCCAGAAGCTTTCTTT.

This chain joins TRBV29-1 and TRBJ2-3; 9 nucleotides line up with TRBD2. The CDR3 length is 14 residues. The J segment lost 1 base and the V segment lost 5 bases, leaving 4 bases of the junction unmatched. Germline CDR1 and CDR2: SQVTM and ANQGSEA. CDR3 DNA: TGCAGCGTTAGCGCTAGCGGGGGCACAGATACGCAGTATTTT. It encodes CSVSASGGTDTQYF.

The DNA for the CDR3 is TGTGCCATCAGCGCGCTGGTGGGGGTGGGCACTGAAGCTTTCTTT. This gives the protein CAISALVGVGTEAFF. This chain joins TRBV10-3 and TRBJ1-1; TRBD1 might be the D (5 bases). Germline V lookup: CDR1 ENHRY, CDR2 SYGVKD. Trimming left V 6 bases short and J 4 bases short, with 18 bases between. The CDR3 extends over 15 amino acids.

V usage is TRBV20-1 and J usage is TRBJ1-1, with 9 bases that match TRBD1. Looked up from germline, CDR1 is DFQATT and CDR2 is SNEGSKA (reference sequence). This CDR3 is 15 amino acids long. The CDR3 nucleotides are TGCAGCGCGTTACCGGGACAGGGCTTGAACACTGAAGCTTTCTTT. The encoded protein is CSALPGQGLNTEAFF.

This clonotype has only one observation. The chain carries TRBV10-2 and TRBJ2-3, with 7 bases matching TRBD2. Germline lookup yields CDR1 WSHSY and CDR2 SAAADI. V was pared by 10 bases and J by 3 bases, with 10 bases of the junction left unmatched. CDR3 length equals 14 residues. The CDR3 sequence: CATHRRGETDTQYF. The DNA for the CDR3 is TGCGCCACCCATCGACGGGGGGAAACAGATACGCAGTATTTT.